These 27 T cell receptor beta chains came from one sample sequenced in a study of CD8+ T cells in alopecia areata. Extracted from the samples, RNA was reverse transcribed into cDNA to serve as the sequencing template. Some clones are missing from TCRdb's copy, which holds only in-frame ones; the method was immunoSEQ multiplex PCR. The sample comprises 150,000 to 200,000 clones, less than 70% of which are singletons, and 10% to 11% rests with the top ten. The treatment: oral pan-JAK inhibitor, 5-10 mg twice daily. The material was CD8+ T cells sorted from blood, obtained at week 24, from a patient treated with tofacitinib. The receptors here all came from a human donor with alopecia areata.

The chain links TRBV25-1 to TRBJ2-5; 9 bases are shared with TRBD1. The V gene end was trimmed by 6 bases and the J gene end by 5 bases; junction bases not matched to a gene: 7. Germline V CDR1 and CDR2: MGHDK, SYGVNS. This CDR3 contains 14 residues. The CDR3 bases are TGTGCCAGCAGCTGGGACAGGGAGGGGGAGACCCAGTACTTC. Amino acid sequence: CASSWDREGETQYF.

The chain couples TRBV29-1 to TRBJ1-2, with D unresolved. The CDR3 covers 15 residues. CDR1 SQVTM and CDR2 ANQGSEA come from the germline V gene. The V end was cut by 2 bases, the J end by 4 bases, with 17 bases between. CDR3 DNA sequence: TGCAGCGTTGAAAGAGATTCCGGGATCGGCTATGGCTACACCTTC. It codes for CSVERDSGIGYGYTF.

V gene TRBV27 combines with J gene TRBJ1-1; D is unresolved. The germline V gene has CDR1 MNHEY and CDR2 SMNVEV (reference sequence). The CDR3 has 14 residues. V lost 7 bases and J 5 bases, leaving 17 bases between the germline ends. CDR3 bases: TGTGCCAGCAACCCCGGAGGCGGGAGGACTGAAGCTTTCTTT. Protein product: CASNPGGGRTEAFF.

This rearrangement joins TRBV5-1 to TRBJ2-5, with a tentative D call TRBD1 (5 bases). V was cut by 0 bases and J by 4 bases, with 13 bases left in between. The CDR3 covers 15 residues. In germline, CDR1 is SGHRS, CDR2 YFSETQ. Written as DNA, the CDR3 is TGCGCCAGCAGCTTGGACCCAGGGTTAGGAGAGACCCAGTACTTC. Its protein product is CASSLDPGLGETQYF. The full variable domain, its missing parts supplied by reference TRBV5-1 and TRBJ2-5, is KAGVTQTPRYLIKTRGQQVTLSCSPISGHRSVSWYQQTPGQGLQFLFEYFSETQRNKGNFPGRFSGRQFSNSRSEMNVSTLELGDSALYLCASSLDPGLGETQYFGPGTRLLVL.

This rearrangement joins TRBV19 to TRBJ2-1, with 8 bases lining up with TRBD1. Per germline, CDR1 LNHDA and CDR2 SQIVND (reference sequence). V lost 4 bases to trimming and J lost 9 bases; unmatched junction nucleotides: 8. This CDR3 comprises 14 residues. Here the CDR3 DNA reads TGTGCCAGTAGTACTGGGACAGGCCGGGGTGAGCAGTTCTTC. Translating it yields CASSTGTGRGEQFF.

The chain is built from TRBV13 and TRBJ2-7, with 8 bases aligning to TRBD2. The CDR3 sequence is 15 residues long. The V segment lost 1 base and the J segment 5 bases; nucleotides outside the gene matches: 7. The germline V gene encodes CDR1 PRHDT and CDR2 FYEKMQ (reference sequence). For the CDR3, the DNA is TGTGCCAGCAGCTTAGATGGCGGGGGGAACAACGAGCAGTACTTC. This codes for CASSLDGGGNNEQYF.

This clone has only a few counts. The rearrangement joins TRBV6-5 to TRBJ2-3; D is possibly TRBD2 (6 bases). Trimming removed 6 bases from V and 1 base from J, with 11 bases in between. CDR3 length equals 14 residues. CDR1 is MNHEY and CDR2 is SVGAGI in the germline V gene. This CDR3 is CASREGRGTDTQYF. CDR3 bases: TGTGCCAGCAGGGAGGGTCGGGGCACAGATACGCAGTATTTT.

V usage is TRBV4-3 and J usage is TRBJ2-1; the match to TRBD2 covers 7 bases. The junction had 7 bases not matched to a gene; V was cut back by 0 bases and J by 8 bases. The germline V gene has CDR1 LGHNA and CDR2 YSLEER. The CDR3 runs 15 residues. CDR3: CASSQDLVGGYEQFF. The CDR3 DNA follows: TGCGCCAGCAGCCAAGATCTGGTGGGAGGGTATGAGCAGTTCTTC.

This chain links TRBV11-2 with TRBJ2-1; 8 bases map to TRBD1. V trimming: 8 bases; J trimming: 10 bases; junction bases outside the gene matches: 16. Germline V gene data show CDR1 as SGHAT and CDR2 as FQNNGV. This CDR3 region has 15 residues. In DNA form, the CDR3 reads TGTGCCAGCGGAGACAGGGGCATGATCACATTCGAGCAGTTCTTC. Its protein product is CASGDRGMITFEQFF.

The rearrangement links TRBV28 to TRBJ2-1; unclear D gene. The CDR3 extends over 13 amino acids. Trimming removed 5 bases from V and 4 bases from J, with 9 bases in between. CDR1 is MDHEN and CDR2 is SYDVKM in the germline V gene. The CDR3 loop reads CASSPTGYNEQFF. The CDR3 bases are TGTGCCAGCAGTCCGACCGGGTACAATGAGCAGTTCTTC.

This clone was counted once. V usage is TRBV13 and J usage is TRBJ1-1, with D hard to call. V gave up 0 bases and J gave up 4 bases, with 9 bases separating them. This CDR3 region has 14 residues. CDR1 and CDR2 from the germline V gene are PRHDT and FYEKMQ (reference sequence). The DNA of the CDR3 is TGTGCCAGCAGCTTAGGTGGTCGGGGCACTGAAGCTTTCTTT. It is translated as CASSLGGRGTEAFF.

This clone showed up just a few times. The genes are TRBV4-3 and TRBJ2-3; perhaps TRBD2 as D (6 bases). From germline, CDR1 is LGHNA and CDR2 YSLEER. The CDR3 is 16 residues long. Deletions cut 0 bases from V and 2 bases from J, with 12 bases between. In nucleotides, the CDR3 is TGCGCCAGCAGCCAAGATAATGGCGGGGTCACAGATACGCAGTATTTT. This codes for CASSQDNGGVTDTQYF.

This clone has only a few counts. The gene calls are TRBV2 and TRBJ1-4; 8 bases are shared with TRBD1. This CDR3 region has 15 residues. V was pared by 7 bases and J by 0 bases, with 4 bases of the junction left unmatched. Germline lookup yields CDR1 SNHLY and CDR2 FYNNEI. The CDR3 sequence is CASMRTGSTNEKLFF. The DNA for the CDR3 is TGTGCCAGCATGAGGACAGGGTCAACTAATGAAAAACTGTTTTTT.

The rearrangement links TRBV7-8 to TRBJ2-6; no definite D call. CDR3 length equals 14 residues. V gave up 3 bases and J gave up 0 bases, with 3 bases separating them. Per the germline V gene, CDR1 is SGHVS and CDR2 is FQNEAQ. The CDR3 DNA reads as TGTGCCAGCAGCTTGTCCTCTGGGGCCAACGTCCTGACTTTC. Its translation: CASSLSSGANVLTF.

The rearrangement uses TRBV7-9 and TRBJ1-2, with a tentative D call TRBD1 (5 bases). Germline CDR1 reads SEHNR; CDR2 reads FQNEAQ (reference sequence). Trimming cost V 4 bases and J 6 bases, with 9 bases left between them. CDR3 length: 12 residues. The DNA of the CDR3 is TGTGCCAGCAGCTCAGGGACGGATGGCTACACCTTC. The encoded protein is CASSSGTDGYTF.

V is TRBV19 and J is TRBJ1-2; D unresolved. Looked up from germline, CDR1 is LNHDA and CDR2 is SQIVND (reference sequence). Trimming stripped 3 bases from V and 5 bases from J, with 10 bases between. The CDR3 has 13 residues. In DNA form, the CDR3 reads TGTGCCAGTAGTATGAACAGTCCTTATGGCTACACCTTC. It yields the protein CASSMNSPYGYTF.

This chain joins TRBV4-3 and TRBJ1-2; D uncertain. Germline V gives CDR1 LGHNA, CDR2 YSLEER. The CDR3 is 15 residues long. Trimming removed 2 bases from V and 4 bases from J, with 14 bases in between. The CDR3 DNA is TGCGCCAGCAGCCAAAGCGCTGGTGGTTCCTATGGCTACACCTTC. This sequence encodes CASSQSAGGSYGYTF.

The CDR3 here is CASSPGHPNTEAFF. Written as DNA, the CDR3 is TGTGCCAGCAGCCCAGGACACCCGAACACTGAAGCTTTCTTT. The chain carries TRBV5-6 and TRBJ1-1; possible D gene TRBD1, 5 bases. V lost 4 bases to trimming and J lost 1 base, with 11 bases between them. The CDR3 runs 14 residues. Germline CDR1 is SGHDT and CDR2 is YYEEEE. Together with reference TRBV5-6 and TRBJ1-1, the CDR3 gives the full variable domain: DAGVTQSPTHLIKTRGQQVTLRCSPKSGHDTVSWYQQALGQGPQFIFQYYEEEERQRGNFPDRFSGHQFPNYSSELNVNALLLGDSALYLCASSPGHPNTEAFFGQGTRLTVV.

In this sample, this clone turned up a few times. V and J are TRBV7-9 and TRBJ2-1; 11 nucleotides align to TRBD1. V gave up 4 bases and J gave up 6 bases; unmatched junction bases: 5. The CDR3 runs to 15 residues. Germline V CDR1 and CDR2: SEHNR, FQNEAQ (reference sequence). CDR3 region: CASSSGQGVSNEQFF. CDR3 DNA: TGTGCCAGCAGCTCGGGACAGGGGGTCAGCAATGAGCAGTTCTTC.

The chain joins TRBV5-1 to TRBJ2-7; the match to TRBD1 covers 10 bases. V dropped 3 bases and J dropped 2; count of bases not matched to a gene: 5. There are 15 residues in the CDR3. The germline CDR1 and CDR2 sequences are SGHRS and YFSETQ. In DNA form, the CDR3 reads TGCGCCAGCAGCTGGGGGACAGGGGCGACCTACGAGCAGTACTTC. Its translation is CASSWGTGATYEQYF.

This clone showed up just once. Other nucleotide sequences in the sample specify the same CDR3. The rearrangement joins TRBV5-6 to TRBJ1-5; D call uncertain. Per germline, CDR1 SGHDT and CDR2 YYEEEE. The CDR3 consists of 14 residues. The ends were cut back, 0 bases at V and 1 base at J, with 5 bases in the middle. CDR3 loop: CASSLGGSNQPQHF. Written as DNA, the CDR3 is TGTGCCAGCAGCTTGGGAGGGAGCAATCAGCCCCAGCATTTT.

The chain recombines TRBV7-3 with TRBJ2-1; the D gene is possibly TRBD2 (6 bases). The CDR3 sequence is 14 residues long. Germline-derived CDR1 and CDR2 are SGHTA and FQGTGA. V gave up 5 bases and J gave up 6 bases, with 14 bases separating them. The CDR3 is CASSPSGTSNEQFF. As DNA, the CDR3 is TGTGCCAGCAGCCCCTCCGGGACTTCCAATGAGCAGTTCTTC.

The chain couples TRBV5-6 to TRBJ1-1, with D unresolved. CDR3 length: 15 residues. V was shortened by 0 bases and J by 0 bases, with 9 bases between the two germline ends. Germline CDR1 is SGHDT and CDR2 is YYEEEE. The CDR3 spells CASSLGRRLNTEAFF. CDR3 nucleotides: TGTGCCAGCAGCTTGGGGAGGCGCCTGAACACTGAAGCTTTCTTT.

The chain employs TRBV10-3 and TRBJ2-3; D not certain. Germline V gives CDR1 ENHRY, CDR2 SYGVKD. The CDR3 consists of 14 residues. V was clipped by 3 bases and J by 4 bases, with 11 bases between them. Written as DNA, the CDR3 is TGTGCCATCAGTGAACCTAGTATCGCAGATACGCAGTATTTT. It encodes CAISEPSIADTQYF.

With regard to this clone: This specimen includes other DNA sequences encoding the same CDR3. The chain is built from TRBV20-1 and TRBJ1-1; D is ambiguous. The V end lost 6 bases, the J end lost 4 bases, and 6 bases lay between the germline ends. The germline V gene has CDR1 DFQATT and CDR2 SNEGSKA (reference sequence). The CDR3 is 10 residues long. The DNA for the CDR3 is TGCAGTGCGGAAGGCACTGAAGCTTTCTTT. Translation gives CSAEGTEAFF.

The chain combines TRBV4-3 with TRBJ1-2; D not certain. CDR3 length: 12 amino acids. Germline V CDR1 and CDR2: LGHNA, YSLEER. V was pared by 3 bases and J by 1 base, with 3 bases between. The CDR3 is CASSQDNYGYTF. The CDR3 nucleotides are TGCGCCAGCAGCCAGGATAACTATGGCTACACCTTC.

The sample holds a few counts of this clone. V is TRBV6-5 and J is TRBJ2-1, with TRBD1 identical over 8 bases. CDR1 MNHEY and CDR2 SVGAGI come from the germline V gene. The CDR3 is made up of 13 amino acids. V gave up 4 bases and J gave up 7 bases; unmatched junction bases: 3. CDR3 DNA sequence: TGTGCCAGCAGTTTGACAGGGGTGAATGAGCAGTTCTTC. Encoded protein: CASSLTGVNEQFF.